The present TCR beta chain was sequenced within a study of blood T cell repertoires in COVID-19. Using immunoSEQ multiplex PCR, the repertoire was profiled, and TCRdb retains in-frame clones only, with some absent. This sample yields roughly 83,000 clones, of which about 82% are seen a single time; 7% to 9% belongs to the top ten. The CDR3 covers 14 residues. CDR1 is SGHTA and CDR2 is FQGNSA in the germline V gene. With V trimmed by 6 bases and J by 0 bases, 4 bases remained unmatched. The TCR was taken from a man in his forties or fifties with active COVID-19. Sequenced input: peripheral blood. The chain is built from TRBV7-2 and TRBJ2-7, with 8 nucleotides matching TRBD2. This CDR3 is CASRELAVSYEQYF. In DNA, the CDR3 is TGTGCCAGCAGGGAACTAGCGGTCTCCTACGAGCAGTACTTC.